Listed below are T cell receptor beta chains from one sample, sequenced in a study of chemoradiotherapy in HPV16-positive cancers. Profiled with immunoSEQ multiplex PCR; TCRdb holds only in-frame clones, not every one. The table includes more than 20,000 clones, about 86% detected once. This specimen consisted of blood, obtained from a patient who underwent chemoradiotherapy. These receptors came from a human donor with HPV-associated anogenital cancer. The CDR3 runs from the conserved cysteine through the conserved F or W. D genes are given only for firm matches.

V	D	J	CDR3
TRBV5-5	TRBD1	TRBJ2-7	CASSSGTGNYEQYF
TRBV2	TRBD2	TRBJ2-1	CASSGLAGGYEQFF
TRBV6-4	NA	TRBJ1-4	CASSASPGADNEKLFF
TRBV25-1	NA	TRBJ1-2	CASSPGTHYGYTF
TRBV2	NA	TRBJ1-4	CASTIYRGLSNEKLFF
TRBV9	NA	TRBJ2-7	CASSASQGPYEQYF
TRBV10-3	TRBD2	TRBJ2-2	CAISRLAATNTGELFF
TRBV30	NA	TRBJ2-2	CASTEAGELFF
TRBV25-1	NA	TRBJ2-7	CASSDQSPSSYEQYF
TRBV12-5	NA	TRBJ1-1	CASGAPGHGGGNTEAFF
TRBV7-2	NA	TRBJ1-2	CASAGRGFSNYGYTF
TRBV13	TRBD2	TRBJ2-3	CASTPRGGGFTDTQYF